These 24 T cell receptor beta chains were sequenced from one sample in a study of blood T cell repertoires in COVID-19. Only in-frame clones appear in the TCRdb table, and some are missing; sequencing was by immunoSEQ multiplex PCR. The table has approximately 130,000 clones, about 70% seen once. Source material: peripheral blood. The source of these receptors is a woman aged 70-85 years with acute or convalescent COVID-19.

CDR3 bases: TGTGCCAGTAGTCCCCGCAGGCAGGGCTATGGCTACACCTTC. Encoded protein: CASSPRRQGYGYTF. The chain links TRBV19 to TRBJ1-2, with TRBD1 as a possible D gene (5 bases). The CDR3 length is 14 residues. Trimming pared 5 bases from V and 4 bases from J, leaving 14 bases between. The V gene's germline CDR1 is LNHDA and CDR2 SQIVND (reference sequence).

CDR3: CASSSGTGGYEQYF. CDR3 DNA sequence: TGTGCCAGCAGCTCCGGGACAGGGGGCTACGAGCAGTACTTC. The chain uses TRBV3-1 (or the pseudogene TRBV3-2) and TRBJ2-7; 11 bases map to TRBD1. The V segment lost 5 bases and the J segment 3 bases; nucleotides outside the gene matches: 3. In germline, CDR1 is LGHDT, CDR2 YNNKEL (reference sequence). The CDR3 has 14 residues.

The V and J genes are TRBV5-1 and TRBJ2-1; 7 bases are a match to TRBD1. After removal of 4 bases from V and 5 bases from J, the junction contained 3 bases not matched to a gene. This CDR3 contains 13 residues. Per germline, CDR1 SGHRS and CDR2 YFSETQ. This chain's CDR3 is CASSEGQNNEQFF. The CDR3 coding sequence is TGCGCCAGCAGCGAGGGACAGAACAATGAGCAGTTCTTC.

This chain's CDR3 is CASSPSPGELSYEQYF. The CDR3 coding sequence is TGTGCCAGCAGCCCAAGTCCGGGAGAACTGTCCTACGAGCAGTACTTC. The chain carries TRBV6-2 or TRBV6-3 and TRBJ2-7, with D possibly being TRBD2 (6 bases). V dropped 6 bases and J dropped 1 base, with 19 bases sitting between them. The CDR3 is 16 residues long. CDR1 and CDR2 (germline): MNHEY, SVGEGT.

Only a few counts were recorded for this clone. The chain has TRBV19 and TRBJ2-2; D is possibly TRBD2 (6 bases). The CDR3 is 15 amino acids. With 7 bases removed from V and 4 bases from J, the gap between germline ends came to 16 bases. Germline V gene sequence: CDR1 LNHDA, CDR2 SQIVND (reference sequence). Written as DNA, the CDR3 is TGTGCCAGTATCATACCACCGGGAGTCACCGGGGAGCTGTTTTTT. Translation: CASIIPPGVTGELFF.

This clone has only a few counts. The J gene is TRBJ2-4, the V gene TRBV5-1; D remains unclear. CDR3 length: 16 amino acids. V dropped 4 bases and J dropped 0 bases, with 14 bases sitting between them. The V gene's germline CDR1 is SGHRS and CDR2 YFSETQ. In DNA, the CDR3 is TGCGCCAGCAGCCCGGGTCAATTCCTAGCCAAAAACATTCAGTACTTC. Amino acids: CASSPGQFLAKNIQYF.

V and J are TRBV24-1 and TRBJ2-7, with a possible D match to TRBD2 (7 bases). The CDR3 has 15 residues. Germline CDR1 KGHDR, CDR2 SFDVKD. V was clipped by 3 bases and J by 0 bases, with 11 bases between them. CDR3: CATSDTRGGSYEQYF. CDR3 nucleotide sequence: TGTGCCACCAGTGATACGAGGGGGGGCTCCTACGAGCAGTACTTC.

This rearrangement joins TRBV5-4 to TRBJ1-1, with D uncertain. The CDR3 spans 15 residues. From germline, CDR1 is SGHNT and CDR2 YYREEE (reference sequence). Trimming removed 0 bases from V and 0 bases from J, with 9 bases in between. The CDR3 loop reads CASSLGRVMNTEAFF. The CDR3, as DNA: TGTGCCAGCAGCTTGGGCCGGGTTATGAACACTGAAGCTTTCTTT.

The genes are TRBV18 and TRBJ2-1; D ambiguous. Germline CDR1 and CDR2: KGHSH and LQKENI. This CDR3 contains 13 residues. V was clipped by 6 bases and J by 9 bases, with 15 bases between them. DNA for the CDR3: TGTGCCAGCTCGCTAGTACGGGTGGGTGAGCAGTTCTTC. Translating gives CASSLVRVGEQFF.

The chain couples TRBV6-5 to TRBJ2-7; 9 positions match TRBD1. Per the germline V gene, CDR1 is MNHEY and CDR2 is SVGAGI. The V segment lost 10 bases and the J segment 2 bases; nucleotides outside the gene matches: 6. The CDR3 consists of 13 residues. The CDR3 here is CAIGTGMAYEQYF. The DNA for the CDR3 is TGTGCCATAGGGACAGGGATGGCCTACGAGCAGTACTTC.

The rearrangement uses TRBV30 and TRBJ1-5, with D maybe TRBD1 (5 bases). V lost 1 base to trimming and J lost 6 bases, with 13 bases between them. Per germline, CDR1 GTSNPN and CDR2 SVGIG (reference sequence). This CDR3 region has 14 residues. The CDR3: CAWSASSGVQPQHF. The CDR3 DNA reads TGTGCCTGGAGTGCCAGCTCGGGGGTTCAGCCCCAGCATTTT.

The V call is TRBV19, the J call TRBJ2-5; D may be TRBD1 (6 bases). The germline CDR1 and CDR2 sequences are LNHDA and SQIVND (reference sequence). V lost 5 bases and J 3 bases, leaving 13 bases between the germline ends. This CDR3 has 14 residues. The CDR3 loop is CASSSGQLKETQYF. CDR3 nucleotides: TGTGCCAGTAGTTCGGGACAACTAAAAGAGACCCAGTACTTC.

J is TRBJ1-1 and V is TRBV24-1, with TRBD1 identical over 7 bases. This CDR3 contains 12 residues. Germline CDR1 KGHDR, CDR2 SFDVKD. J gave up 7 bases and V 7 bases, and 5 bases lay outside the gene matches. The CDR3 here is CATSRQGGEAFF. The CDR3 DNA follows: TGTGCCACCAGCAGACAGGGAGGTGAAGCTTTCTTT.

This rearrangement joins TRBV7-9 to TRBJ1-2; TRBD1 matches 11 bases. Germline trimming cut 4 bases from V and 7 bases from J; bases unmatched to any gene: 2. The CDR3 is 13 amino acids. CDR1 SEHNR and CDR2 FQNEAQ come from the germline V gene (reference sequence). The CDR3 spells CASSWDRGGGYTF. CDR3 DNA: TGTGCCAGCAGCTGGGACAGGGGGGGTGGCTACACCTTC.

J is TRBJ2-5 and V is TRBV29-1; 9 nucleotides match TRBD1. This CDR3 is 13 amino acids long. With 4 bases clipped from V and 5 bases from J, the junction kept 5 bases outside the gene matches. CDR1 SQVTM and CDR2 ANQGSEA come from the germline V gene. The CDR3 loop reads CSVGDRVSETQYF. The CDR3, as DNA: TGCAGCGTTGGGGACAGGGTCTCGGAGACCCAGTACTTC.

The V call is TRBV6-5, the J call TRBJ2-7; possibly TRBD1 for D (5 bases). Germline V gene data show CDR1 as MNHEY and CDR2 as SVGAGI. The CDR3 contains 15 residues. The ends were cut back, 2 bases at V and 0 bases at J, with 11 bases in the middle. The CDR3 loop reads CASSYQGGSSYEQYF. The CDR3 DNA reads as TGTGCCAGCAGTTACCAGGGCGGAAGCTCCTACGAGCAGTACTTC.

In this sample, this clone turned up a few times. CDR3: CASSPRQGSNTEAFF. CDR3 bases: TGTGCCAGCAGCCCCCGACAGGGAAGTAATACTGAAGCTTTCTTT. The gene calls are TRBV7-9 and TRBJ1-1; TRBD1 matches 7 bases. V lost 5 bases, J lost 5 bases, and 11 bases stayed unmatched. The germline V gene encodes CDR1 SEHNR and CDR2 FQNEAQ (reference sequence). This CDR3 has 15 amino acids.

V is TRBV20-1 and J is TRBJ2-3; maybe TRBD1 (6 bases). With 3 bases removed from V and 8 bases from J, the gap between germline ends came to 18 bases. Germline V gene data show CDR1 as DFQATT and CDR2 as SNEGSKA (reference sequence). CDR3 length equals 14 residues. CDR3 amino acids: CSASTLGQRGTQYF. The CDR3, as DNA: TGCAGTGCTAGTACTTTGGGACAACGAGGTACGCAGTATTTT.

The V call is TRBV6-1, the J call TRBJ1-4; 8 positions agree with TRBD1. CDR1 is MNHNS, CDR2 SASEGT, per germline. CDR3 length equals 13 residues. With 3 bases clipped from V and 9 bases from J, the junction kept 3 bases outside the gene matches. CDR3 region: CASSETGEKKLFF. The CDR3 nucleotides read TGTGCCAGCAGTGAGACAGGGGAGAAAAAACTGTTTTTT.

This rearrangement joins TRBV3-1 (or the pseudogene TRBV3-2) to TRBJ2-1, with D unresolved. The CDR3 contains 14 residues. V was trimmed by 5 bases and J by 0 bases, leaving 8 bases between them. Germline V lookup: CDR1 LGHDT, CDR2 YNNKEL (reference sequence). CDR3: CASSAWSSYNEQFF. In DNA form, the CDR3 reads TGTGCCAGCAGCGCATGGAGCTCCTACAATGAGCAGTTCTTC.

The V call is TRBV5-8, the J call TRBJ1-6, with a tentative D call TRBD1 (6 bases). Germline CDR1 and CDR2: SGHTS and YDEGEE. With 2 bases removed from V and 4 bases from J, the gap between germline ends came to 10 bases. This CDR3 is built from 15 residues. CDR3: CASSFSTGYNSPLHF. CDR3 DNA sequence: TGTGCCAGCAGCTTTAGTACAGGGTATAATTCACCCCTCCACTTT.

This clone has a handful of counts. The chain links TRBV24-1 to TRBJ2-1, with TRBD2 identical over 7 bases. There are 16 residues in the CDR3. Germline values: CDR1 KGHDR, CDR2 SFDVKD. V was pared by 2 bases and J by 4 bases, with 7 bases of the junction left unmatched. CDR3 amino acids: CATSDSGGGGYNEQFF. DNA for the CDR3: TGTGCCACCAGTGATTCCGGCGGCGGGGGTTACAATGAGCAGTTCTTC.

The gene calls are TRBV7-2 and TRBJ2-2, with a weak D call TRBD2 (5 bases). CDR3 length: 15 residues. Germline V lookup: CDR1 SGHTA, CDR2 FQGNSA. With 1 base removed from V and 1 base from J, the gap between germline ends came to 7 bases. The CDR3 nucleotides read TGTGCCAGCAGCTTAGTGGCGGGGAACACCGGGGAGCTGTTTTTT. It yields the protein CASSLVAGNTGELFF.

This chain joins TRBV27 and TRBJ1-6; TRBD1 matches at 9 bases. This CDR3 is 15 amino acids long. Germline V gene sequence: CDR1 MNHEY, CDR2 SMNVEV (reference sequence). Losses at the gene ends were 1 base for V and 8 bases for J; bases not matched to a gene: 3. The CDR3, as DNA: TGTGCCAGCAGTTTATGGACAGGGGTTGATTCACCCCTCCACTTT. Translation: CASSLWTGVDSPLHF.